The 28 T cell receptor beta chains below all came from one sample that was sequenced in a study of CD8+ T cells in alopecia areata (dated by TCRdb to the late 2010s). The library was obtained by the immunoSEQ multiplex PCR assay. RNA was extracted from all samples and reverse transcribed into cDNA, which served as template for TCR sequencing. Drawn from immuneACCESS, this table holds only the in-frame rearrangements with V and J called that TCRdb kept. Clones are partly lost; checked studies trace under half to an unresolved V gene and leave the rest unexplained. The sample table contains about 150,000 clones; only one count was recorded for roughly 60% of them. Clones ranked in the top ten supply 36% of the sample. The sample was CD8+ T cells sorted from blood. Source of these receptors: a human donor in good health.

CDR3 loop: CASSFYSGEDTQYF. In DNA form, the CDR3 reads TGTGCCAGCAGCTTCTATAGTGGGGAAGATACGCAGTATTTT. The chain carries TRBV11-1 and TRBJ2-3; no definite D call. This CDR3 contains 14 residues. Germline CDR1 SGHAT, CDR2 FQDESV (reference sequence). V lost 3 bases and J 5 bases, leaving 12 bases between the germline ends.

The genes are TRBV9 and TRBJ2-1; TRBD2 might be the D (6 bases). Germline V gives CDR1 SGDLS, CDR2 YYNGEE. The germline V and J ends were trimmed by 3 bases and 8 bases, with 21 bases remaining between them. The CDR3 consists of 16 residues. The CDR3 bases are TGTGCCAGCAGCGGCCGACTGGCGGAGGGCCGGCATGAGCAGTTCTTC. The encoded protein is CASSGRLAEGRHEQFF. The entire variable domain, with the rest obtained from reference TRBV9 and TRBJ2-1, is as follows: DSGVTQTPKHLITATGQRVTLRCSPRSGDLSVYWYQQSLDQGLQFLIQYYNGEERAKGNILERFSAQQFPDLHSELNLSSLELGDSALYFCASSGRLAEGRHEQFFGPGTRLTVL.

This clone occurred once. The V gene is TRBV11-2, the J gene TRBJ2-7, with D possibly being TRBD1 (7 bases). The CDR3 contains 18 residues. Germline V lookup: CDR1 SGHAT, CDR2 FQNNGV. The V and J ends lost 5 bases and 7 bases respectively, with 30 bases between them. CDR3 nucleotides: TGTGCCAGCAGCCCTTTGACAGGGACTCACGCCAGCCCGAGGGAGCAGTACTTC. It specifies CASSPLTGTHASPREQYF.

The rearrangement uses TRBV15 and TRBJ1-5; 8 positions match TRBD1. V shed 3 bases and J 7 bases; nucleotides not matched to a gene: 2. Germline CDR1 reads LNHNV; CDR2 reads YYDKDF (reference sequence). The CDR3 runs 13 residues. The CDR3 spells CATSSYRGQPQHF. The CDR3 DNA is TGTGCCACCAGCAGTTACAGGGGGCAGCCCCAGCATTTT.

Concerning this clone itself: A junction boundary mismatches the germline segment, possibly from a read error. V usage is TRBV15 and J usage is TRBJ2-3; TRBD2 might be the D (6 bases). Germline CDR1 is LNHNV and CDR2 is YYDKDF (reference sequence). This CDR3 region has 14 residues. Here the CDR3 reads CTTSREGGRDTQYF. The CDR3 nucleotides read TGTACCACCAGCAGAGAGGGAGGAAGGGATACGCAGTATTTT.

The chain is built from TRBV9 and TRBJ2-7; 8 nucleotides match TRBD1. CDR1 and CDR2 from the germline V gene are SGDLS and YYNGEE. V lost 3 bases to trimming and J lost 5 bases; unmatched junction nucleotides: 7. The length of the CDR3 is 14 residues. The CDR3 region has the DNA TGTGCCAGCAGCGCCATGGACAGGGCCCACGAGCAGTACTTC. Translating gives CASSAMDRAHEQYF. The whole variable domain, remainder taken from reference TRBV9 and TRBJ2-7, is DSGVTQTPKHLITATGQRVTLRCSPRSGDLSVYWYQQSLDQGLQFLIQYYNGEERAKGNILERFSAQQFPDLHSELNLSSLELGDSALYFCASSAMDRAHEQYFGPGTRLTVT.

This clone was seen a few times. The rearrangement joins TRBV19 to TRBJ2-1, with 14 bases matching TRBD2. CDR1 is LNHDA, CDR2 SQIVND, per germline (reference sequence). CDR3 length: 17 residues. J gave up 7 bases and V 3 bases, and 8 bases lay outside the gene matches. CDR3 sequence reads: CASSIWGLAGVVNEQFF. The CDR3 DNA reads TGTGCCAGTAGTATTTGGGGACTAGCGGGAGTTGTTAATGAGCAGTTCTTC.

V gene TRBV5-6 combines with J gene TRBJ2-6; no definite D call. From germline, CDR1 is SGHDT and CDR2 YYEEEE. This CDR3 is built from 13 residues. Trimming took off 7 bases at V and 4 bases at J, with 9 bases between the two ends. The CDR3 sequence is CASGIIGANVLTF. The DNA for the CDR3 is TGTGCCAGCGGGATAATCGGGGCCAACGTCCTGACTTTC.

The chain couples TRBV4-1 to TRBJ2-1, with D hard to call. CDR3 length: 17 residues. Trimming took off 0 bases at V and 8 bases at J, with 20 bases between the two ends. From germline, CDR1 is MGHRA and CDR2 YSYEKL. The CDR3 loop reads CASSQDKSVSRADEQFF. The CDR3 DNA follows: TGCGCCAGCAGCCAAGATAAGAGCGTCAGTAGGGCCGATGAGCAGTTCTTC.

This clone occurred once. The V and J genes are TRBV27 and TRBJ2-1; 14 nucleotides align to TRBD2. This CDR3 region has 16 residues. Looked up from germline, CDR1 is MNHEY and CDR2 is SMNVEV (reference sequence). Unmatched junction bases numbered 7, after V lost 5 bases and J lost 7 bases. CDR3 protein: CASSVLTSGRGNEQFF. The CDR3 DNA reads TGTGCCAGCAGTGTCCTGACTAGCGGGAGGGGAAATGAGCAGTTCTTC.

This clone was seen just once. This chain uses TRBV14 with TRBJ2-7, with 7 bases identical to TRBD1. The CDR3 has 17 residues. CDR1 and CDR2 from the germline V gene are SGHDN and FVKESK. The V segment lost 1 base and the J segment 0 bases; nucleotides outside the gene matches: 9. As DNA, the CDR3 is TGTGCCAGCAGCCAAGGAGGGACAGTCCTGAGCTCCTACGAGCAGTACTTC. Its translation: CASSQGGTVLSSYEQYF.

CDR3 sequence: CASSDGQPQHF. The CDR3 region has the DNA TGCGCCAGCAGTGACGGACAGCCCCAGCATTTT. The chain links TRBV10-2 to TRBJ1-5; no clear D. This CDR3 is built from 11 residues. Germline CDR1 and CDR2: WSHSY and SAAADI. V was trimmed by 3 bases and J by 7 bases, leaving 4 bases between them.

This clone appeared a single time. The CDR3 sequence is CASSYEAGTYEQYF. The CDR3 DNA follows: TGTGCCAGCAGTTACGAGGCAGGGACCTACGAGCAGTACTTC. This chain joins TRBV6-5 and TRBJ2-7, with D possibly TRBD1 on 5 matching bases. Trimming left V 2 bases short and J 2 bases short, with 10 bases between. This CDR3 has 14 amino acids. The germline CDR1 and CDR2 sequences are MNHEY and SVGAGI.

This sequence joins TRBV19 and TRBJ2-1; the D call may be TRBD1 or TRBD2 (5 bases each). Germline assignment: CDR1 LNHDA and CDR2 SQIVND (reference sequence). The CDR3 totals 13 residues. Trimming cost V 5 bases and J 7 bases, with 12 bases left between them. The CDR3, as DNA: TGTGCCAGTAGTGCGGAATGGGGGAATGAGCAGTTCTTC. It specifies CASSAEWGNEQFF.

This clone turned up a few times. The CDR3 reads CSVERQDVPYGYTF. CDR3 DNA sequence: TGCAGCGTTGAAAGGCAGGATGTTCCCTATGGCTACACCTTC. This chain connects TRBV29-1 to TRBJ1-2; the D is unclear. This CDR3 contains 14 residues. The V gene lost 2 bases and the J gene lost 4 bases, with 14 bases spanning the gap. Per germline, CDR1 SQVTM and CDR2 ANQGSEA.

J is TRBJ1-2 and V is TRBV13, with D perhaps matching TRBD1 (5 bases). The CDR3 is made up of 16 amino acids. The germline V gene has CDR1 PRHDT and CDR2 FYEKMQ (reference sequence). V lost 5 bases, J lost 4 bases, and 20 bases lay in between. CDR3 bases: TGTGCCAGCAGCCCCCAGACCTGGGGGGTCGGCTATGGCTACACCTTC. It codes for CASSPQTWGVGYGYTF.

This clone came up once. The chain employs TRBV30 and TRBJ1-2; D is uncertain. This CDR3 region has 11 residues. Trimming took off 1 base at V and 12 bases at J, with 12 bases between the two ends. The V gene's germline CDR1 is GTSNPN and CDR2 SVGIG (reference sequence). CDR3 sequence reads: CAWSGAGPHTF. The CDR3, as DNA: TGTGCCTGGAGTGGGGCCGGGCCGCACACCTTC.

This chain's CDR3 is CASSQEALGDEQYF. In DNA, the CDR3 is TGCGCCAGCAGCCAAGAGGCACTCGGGGACGAGCAGTACTTC. The chain couples TRBV4-1 to TRBJ2-7, with D maybe TRBD2 (5 bases). Germline V CDR1 and CDR2: MGHRA, YSYEKL. Between the trimmed V and J ends, which lost 0 bases and 5 bases, there was a span of 11 bases. The CDR3 sequence is 14 residues long.

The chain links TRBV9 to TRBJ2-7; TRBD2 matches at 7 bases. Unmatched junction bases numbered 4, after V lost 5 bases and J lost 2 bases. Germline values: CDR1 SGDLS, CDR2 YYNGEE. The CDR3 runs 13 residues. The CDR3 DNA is TGTGCCAGCAGACCAGGACTAGCCTACGAGCAGTACTTC. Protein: CASRPGLAYEQYF.

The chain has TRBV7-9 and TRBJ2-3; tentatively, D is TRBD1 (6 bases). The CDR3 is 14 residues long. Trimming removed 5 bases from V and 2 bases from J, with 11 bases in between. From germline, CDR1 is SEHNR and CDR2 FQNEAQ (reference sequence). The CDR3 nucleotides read TGTGCCAGCAGCCTGACAGGTCCCACAGATACGCAGTATTTT. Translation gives CASSLTGPTDTQYF.

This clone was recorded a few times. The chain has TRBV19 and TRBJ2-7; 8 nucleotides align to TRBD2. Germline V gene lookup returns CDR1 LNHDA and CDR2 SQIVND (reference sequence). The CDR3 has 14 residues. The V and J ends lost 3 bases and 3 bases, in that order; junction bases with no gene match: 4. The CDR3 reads CASSIAGLVYEQYF. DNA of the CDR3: TGTGCCAGTAGTATCGCGGGACTAGTCTACGAGCAGTACTTC.

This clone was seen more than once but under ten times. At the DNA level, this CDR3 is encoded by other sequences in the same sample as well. The chain's CDR3 is CASSLGATGELFF. Written as DNA, the CDR3 is TGTGCCAGCAGCTTAGGGGCGACCGGGGAGCTGTTTTTT. V and J are TRBV7-9 and TRBJ2-2; D is undetermined. The germline V and J ends were trimmed by 1 base and 5 bases, with 5 bases remaining between them. Germline V CDR1 and CDR2: SEHNR, FQNEAQ (reference sequence). The CDR3 has 13 residues.

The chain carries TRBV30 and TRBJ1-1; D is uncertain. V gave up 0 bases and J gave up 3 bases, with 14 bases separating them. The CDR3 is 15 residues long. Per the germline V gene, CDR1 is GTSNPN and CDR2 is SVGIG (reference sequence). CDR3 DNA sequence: TGTGCCTGGAGTGTACTGGAGGTGACGGACACTGAAGCTTTCTTT. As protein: CAWSVLEVTDTEAFF. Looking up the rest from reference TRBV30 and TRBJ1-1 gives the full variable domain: SQTIHQWPATLVQPVGSPLSLECTVEGTSNPNLYWYRQAAGRGLQLLFYSVGIGQISSEVPQNLSASRPQDRQFILSSKKLLLSDSGFYLCAWSVLEVTDTEAFFGQGTRLTVV.

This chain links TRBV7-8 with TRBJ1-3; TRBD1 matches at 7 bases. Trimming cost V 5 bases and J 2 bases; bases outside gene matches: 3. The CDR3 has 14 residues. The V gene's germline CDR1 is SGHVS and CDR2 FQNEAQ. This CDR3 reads CASSPGGTGNTIYF. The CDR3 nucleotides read TGTGCCAGCAGCCCAGGGGGAACTGGAAACACCATATATTTT.

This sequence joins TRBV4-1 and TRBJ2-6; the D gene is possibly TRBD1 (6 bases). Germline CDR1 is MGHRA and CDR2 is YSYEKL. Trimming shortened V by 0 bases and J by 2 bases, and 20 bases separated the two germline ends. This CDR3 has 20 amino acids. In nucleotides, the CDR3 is TGCGCCAGCAGCCAAGATTTCAGACAGGTTGGGGTTACTGGGGCCAACGTCCTGACTTTC. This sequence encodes CASSQDFRQVGVTGANVLTF.

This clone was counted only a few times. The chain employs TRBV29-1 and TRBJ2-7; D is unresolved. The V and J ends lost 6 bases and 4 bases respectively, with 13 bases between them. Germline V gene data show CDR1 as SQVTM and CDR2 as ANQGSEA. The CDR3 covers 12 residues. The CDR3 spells CSVRDGLYEQYF. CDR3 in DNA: TGCAGCGTCCGAGACGGTCTTTACGAGCAGTACTTC.

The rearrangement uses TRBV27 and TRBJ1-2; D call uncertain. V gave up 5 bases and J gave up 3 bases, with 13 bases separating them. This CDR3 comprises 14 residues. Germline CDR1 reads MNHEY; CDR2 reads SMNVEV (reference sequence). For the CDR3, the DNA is TGTGCCAGCAGTCCCACGTGGGGAGACTATGGCTACACCTTC. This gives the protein CASSPTWGDYGYTF.

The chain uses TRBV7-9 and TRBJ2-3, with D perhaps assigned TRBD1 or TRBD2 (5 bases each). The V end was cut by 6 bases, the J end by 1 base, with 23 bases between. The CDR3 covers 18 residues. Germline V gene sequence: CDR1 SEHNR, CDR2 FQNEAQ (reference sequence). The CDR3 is CASRPSFDRLGRTDTQYF. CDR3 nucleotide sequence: TGTGCCAGCAGGCCGTCCTTTGACAGACTGGGACGCACAGATACGCAGTATTTT.